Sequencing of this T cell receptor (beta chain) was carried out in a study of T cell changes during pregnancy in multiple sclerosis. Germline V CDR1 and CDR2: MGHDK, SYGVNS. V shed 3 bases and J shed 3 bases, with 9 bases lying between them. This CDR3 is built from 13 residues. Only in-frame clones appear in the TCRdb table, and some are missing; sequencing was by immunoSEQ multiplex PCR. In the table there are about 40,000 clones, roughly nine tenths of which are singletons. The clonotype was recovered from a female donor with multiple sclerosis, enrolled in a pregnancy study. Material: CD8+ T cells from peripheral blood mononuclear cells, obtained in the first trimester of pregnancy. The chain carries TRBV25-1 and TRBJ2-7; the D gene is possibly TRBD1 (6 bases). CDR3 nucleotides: TGTGCCAGCAGTGATCAACAGGGCTACGAGCAGTACTTC. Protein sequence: CASSDQQGYEQYF.